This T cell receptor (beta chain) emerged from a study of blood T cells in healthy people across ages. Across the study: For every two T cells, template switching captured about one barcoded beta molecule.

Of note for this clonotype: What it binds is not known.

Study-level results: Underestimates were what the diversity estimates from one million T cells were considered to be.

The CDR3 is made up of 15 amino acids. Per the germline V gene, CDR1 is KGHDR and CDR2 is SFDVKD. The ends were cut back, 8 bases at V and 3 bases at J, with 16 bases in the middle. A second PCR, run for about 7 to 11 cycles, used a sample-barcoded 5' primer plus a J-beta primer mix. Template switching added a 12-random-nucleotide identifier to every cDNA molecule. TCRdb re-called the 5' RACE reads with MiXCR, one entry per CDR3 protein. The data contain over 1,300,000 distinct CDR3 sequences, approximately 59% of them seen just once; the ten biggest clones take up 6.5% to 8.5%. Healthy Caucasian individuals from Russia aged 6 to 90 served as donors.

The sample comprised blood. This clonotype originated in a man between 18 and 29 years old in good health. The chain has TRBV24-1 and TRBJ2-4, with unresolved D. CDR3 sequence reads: CATTSGPVNKNIQYF. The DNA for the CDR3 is TGTGCCACCACTTCAGGACCAGTAAACAAAAACATTCAGTACTTC.